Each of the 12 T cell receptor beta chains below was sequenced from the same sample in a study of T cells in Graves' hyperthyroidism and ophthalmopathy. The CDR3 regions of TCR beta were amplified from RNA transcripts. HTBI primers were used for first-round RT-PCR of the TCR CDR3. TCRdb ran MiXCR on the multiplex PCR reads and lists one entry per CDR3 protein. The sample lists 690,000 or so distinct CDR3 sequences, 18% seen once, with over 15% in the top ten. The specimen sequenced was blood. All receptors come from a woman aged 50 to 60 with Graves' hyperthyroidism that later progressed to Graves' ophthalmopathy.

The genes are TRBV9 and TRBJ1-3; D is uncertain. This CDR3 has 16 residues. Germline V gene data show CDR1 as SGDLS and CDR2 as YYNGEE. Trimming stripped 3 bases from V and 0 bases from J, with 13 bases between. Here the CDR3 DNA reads TGTGCCAGCAGCGAGGCCGGGCCACGCTCTGGAAACACCATATATTTT. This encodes CASSEAGPRSGNTIYF.

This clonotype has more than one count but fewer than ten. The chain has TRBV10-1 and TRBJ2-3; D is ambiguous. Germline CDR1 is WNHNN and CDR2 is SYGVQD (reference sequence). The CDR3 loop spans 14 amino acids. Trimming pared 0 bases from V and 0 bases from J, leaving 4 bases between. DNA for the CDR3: TGCGCCAGCAGTGAGTCGTTGAGCACAGATACGCAGTATTTT. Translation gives CASSESLSTDTQYF.

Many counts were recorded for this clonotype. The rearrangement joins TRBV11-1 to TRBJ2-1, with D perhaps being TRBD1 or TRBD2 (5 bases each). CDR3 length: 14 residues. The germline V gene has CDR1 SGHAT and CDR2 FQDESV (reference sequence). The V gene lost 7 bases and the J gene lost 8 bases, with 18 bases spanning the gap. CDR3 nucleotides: TGTGCCAGCAACACCCCTGGGGGAAACGATGAGCAGTTCTTC. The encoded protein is CASNTPGGNDEQFF.

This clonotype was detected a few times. For the CDR3, the DNA is TGTGCCAGCTCAATGACTAGCGGGGACACAGATACGCAGTATTTT. Its protein product is CASSMTSGDTDTQYF. This chain connects TRBV18 to TRBJ2-3; 11 positions agree with TRBD2. In germline, CDR1 is KGHSH, CDR2 LQKENI. Trimming removed 5 bases from V and 2 bases from J; junction bases left unmatched: 3. The CDR3 covers 15 residues.

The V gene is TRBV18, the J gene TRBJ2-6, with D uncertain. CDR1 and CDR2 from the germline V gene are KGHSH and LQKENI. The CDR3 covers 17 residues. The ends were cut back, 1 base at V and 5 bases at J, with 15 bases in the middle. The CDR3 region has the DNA TGTGCCAGCTCACCACTTCCACGCCCAGATAGGGCCAACGTCCTGACTTTC. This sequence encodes CASSPLPRPDRANVLTF.

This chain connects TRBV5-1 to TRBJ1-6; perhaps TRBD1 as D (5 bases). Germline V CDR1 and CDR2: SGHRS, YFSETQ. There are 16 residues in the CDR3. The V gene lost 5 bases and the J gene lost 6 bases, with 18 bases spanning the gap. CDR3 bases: TGCGCCAGCAGACGAGGGGCGTCAGTCAGTAATTCACCCCTCCACTTT. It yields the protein CASRRGASVSNSPLHF.

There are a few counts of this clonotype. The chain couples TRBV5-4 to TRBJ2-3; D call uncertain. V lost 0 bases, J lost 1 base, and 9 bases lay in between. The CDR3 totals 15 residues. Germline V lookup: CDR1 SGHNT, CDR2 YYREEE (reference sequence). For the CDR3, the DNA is TGTGCCAGCAGCTTGGCCAGGTTGGGCACAGATACGCAGTATTTT. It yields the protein CASSLARLGTDTQYF. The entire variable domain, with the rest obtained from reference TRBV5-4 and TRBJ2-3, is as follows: ETGVTQSPTHLIKTRGQQVTLRCSSQSGHNTVSWYQQALGQGPQFIFQYYREEENGRGNFPPRFSGLQFPNYSSELNVNALELDDSALYLCASSLARLGTDTQYFGPGTRLTVL.

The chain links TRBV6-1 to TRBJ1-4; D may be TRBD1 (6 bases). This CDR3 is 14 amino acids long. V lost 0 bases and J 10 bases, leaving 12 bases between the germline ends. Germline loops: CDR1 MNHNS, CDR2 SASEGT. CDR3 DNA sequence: TGTGCCAGCAGTGAAGCGGGGGGCGCGGGAAAACTGTTTTTT. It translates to CASSEAGGAGKLFF.

CDR3 loop: CASSYQANTEAFF. CDR3 in DNA: TGTGCCAGCAGTTACCAGGCGAACACTGAAGCTTTCTTT. The rearrangement links TRBV6-5 to TRBJ1-1; D unresolved. Germline values: CDR1 MNHEY, CDR2 SVGAGI. The CDR3 length is 13 residues. V was clipped by 2 bases and J by 1 base, with 5 bases between them.

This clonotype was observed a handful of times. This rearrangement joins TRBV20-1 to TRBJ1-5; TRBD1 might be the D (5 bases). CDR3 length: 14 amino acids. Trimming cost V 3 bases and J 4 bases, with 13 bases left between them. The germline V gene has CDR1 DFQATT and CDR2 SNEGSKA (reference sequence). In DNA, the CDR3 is TGCAGTGCTAGGGAGACAGTCGGTAATCAGCCCCAGCATTTT. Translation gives CSARETVGNQPQHF.

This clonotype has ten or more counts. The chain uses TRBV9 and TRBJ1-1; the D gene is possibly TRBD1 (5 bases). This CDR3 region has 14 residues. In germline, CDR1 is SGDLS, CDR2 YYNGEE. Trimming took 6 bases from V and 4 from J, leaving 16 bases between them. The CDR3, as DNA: TGTGCCAGCAACGCCGGGACCCTGGGCACTGAAGCTTTCTTT. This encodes CASNAGTLGTEAFF.

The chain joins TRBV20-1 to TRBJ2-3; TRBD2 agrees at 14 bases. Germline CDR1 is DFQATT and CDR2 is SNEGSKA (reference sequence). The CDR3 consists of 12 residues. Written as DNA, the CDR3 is TGCGGGGCCGGGACTAGCGGGGGTGCGCAGTATTTT. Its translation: CGAGTSGGAQYF.